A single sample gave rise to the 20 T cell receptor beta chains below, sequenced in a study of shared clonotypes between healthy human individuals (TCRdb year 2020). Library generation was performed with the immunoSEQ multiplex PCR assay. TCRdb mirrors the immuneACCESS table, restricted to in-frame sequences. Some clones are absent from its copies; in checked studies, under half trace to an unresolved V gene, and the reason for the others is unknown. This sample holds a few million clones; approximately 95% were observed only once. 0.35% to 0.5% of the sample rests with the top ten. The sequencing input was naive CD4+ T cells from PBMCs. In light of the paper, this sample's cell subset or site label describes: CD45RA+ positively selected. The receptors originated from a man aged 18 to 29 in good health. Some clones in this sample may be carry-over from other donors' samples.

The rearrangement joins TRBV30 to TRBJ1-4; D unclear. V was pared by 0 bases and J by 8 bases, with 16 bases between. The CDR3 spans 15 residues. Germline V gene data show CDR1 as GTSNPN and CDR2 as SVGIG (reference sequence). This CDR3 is CAWSVLRMKGEKLFF. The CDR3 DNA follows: TGTGCCTGGAGTGTACTCAGGATGAAGGGAGAAAAACTGTTTTTT.

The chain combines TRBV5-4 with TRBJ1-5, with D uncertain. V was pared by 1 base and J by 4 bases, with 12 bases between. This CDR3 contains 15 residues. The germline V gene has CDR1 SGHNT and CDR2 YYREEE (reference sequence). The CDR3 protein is CASSLRFTENQPQHF. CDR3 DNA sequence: TGTGCCAGCAGCTTGAGATTTACTGAGAATCAGCCCCAGCATTTT. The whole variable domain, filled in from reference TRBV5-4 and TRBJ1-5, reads ETGVTQSPTHLIKTRGQQVTLRCSSQSGHNTVSWYQQALGQGPQFIFQYYREEENGRGNFPPRFSGLQFPNYSSELNVNALELDDSALYLCASSLRFTENQPQHFGDGTRLSIL.

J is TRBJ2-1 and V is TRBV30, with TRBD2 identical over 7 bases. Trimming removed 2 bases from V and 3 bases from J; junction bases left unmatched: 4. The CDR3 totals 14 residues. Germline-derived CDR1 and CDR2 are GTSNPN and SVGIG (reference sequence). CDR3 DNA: TGTGCCTGGAGTATAGGCGGGGGCTACAATGAGCAGTTCTTC. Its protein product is CAWSIGGGYNEQFF.

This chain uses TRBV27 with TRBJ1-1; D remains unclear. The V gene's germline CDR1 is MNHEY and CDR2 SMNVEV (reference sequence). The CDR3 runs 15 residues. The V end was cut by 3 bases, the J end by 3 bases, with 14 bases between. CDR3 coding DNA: TGTGCCAGCAGTTTTGGGCGGGGTGGGGACACTGAAGCTTTCTTT. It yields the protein CASSFGRGGDTEAFF.

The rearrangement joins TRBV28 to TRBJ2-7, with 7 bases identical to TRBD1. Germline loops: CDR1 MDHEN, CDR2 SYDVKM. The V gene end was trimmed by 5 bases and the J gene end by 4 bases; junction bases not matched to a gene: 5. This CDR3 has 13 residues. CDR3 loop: CASSRDSIYEQYF. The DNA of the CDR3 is TGTGCCAGCAGTCGGGACAGCATATACGAGCAGTACTTC.

CDR3 DNA sequence: TGTGCCAGCAGTGCCGACGGGGTTTACACTGAAGCTTTCTTT. Encoded protein: CASSADGVYTEAFF. V gene TRBV6-1 combines with J gene TRBJ1-1; D is uncertain. CDR3 length equals 14 residues. The ends were cut back, 4 bases at V and 3 bases at J, with 12 bases in the middle. CDR1 is MNHNS, CDR2 SASEGT, per germline.

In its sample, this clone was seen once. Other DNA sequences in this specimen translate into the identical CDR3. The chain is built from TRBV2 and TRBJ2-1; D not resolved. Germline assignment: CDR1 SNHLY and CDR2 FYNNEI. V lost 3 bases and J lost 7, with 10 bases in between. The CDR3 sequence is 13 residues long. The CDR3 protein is CASSELAMNEQFF. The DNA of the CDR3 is TGTGCCAGCAGTGAGTTAGCAATGAATGAGCAGTTCTTC.

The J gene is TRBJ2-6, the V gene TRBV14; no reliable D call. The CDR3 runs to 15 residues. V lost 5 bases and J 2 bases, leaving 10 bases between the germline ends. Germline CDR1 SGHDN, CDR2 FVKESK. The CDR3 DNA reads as TGTGCCAGCAGCTTGACCTCGGCTGGGGCCAACGTCCTGACTTTC. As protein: CASSLTSAGANVLTF.

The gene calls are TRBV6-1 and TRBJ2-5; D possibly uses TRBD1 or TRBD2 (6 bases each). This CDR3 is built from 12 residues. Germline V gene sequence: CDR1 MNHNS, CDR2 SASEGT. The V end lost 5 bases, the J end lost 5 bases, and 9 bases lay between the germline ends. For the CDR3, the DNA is TGTGCCAGCAGTTGGGGGGCCGAGACCCAGTACTTC. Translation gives CASSWGAETQYF.

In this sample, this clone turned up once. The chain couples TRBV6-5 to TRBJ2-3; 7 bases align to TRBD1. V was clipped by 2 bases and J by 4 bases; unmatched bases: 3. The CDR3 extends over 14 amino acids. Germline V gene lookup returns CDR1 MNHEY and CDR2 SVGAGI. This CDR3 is CASSYGTASDTQYF. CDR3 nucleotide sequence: TGTGCCAGCAGTTACGGGACAGCCTCAGATACGCAGTATTTT.

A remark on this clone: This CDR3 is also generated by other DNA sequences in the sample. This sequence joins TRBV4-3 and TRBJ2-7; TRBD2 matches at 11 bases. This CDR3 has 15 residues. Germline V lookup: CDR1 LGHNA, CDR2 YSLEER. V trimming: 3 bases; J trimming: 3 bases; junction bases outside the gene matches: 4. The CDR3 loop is CASSQSGTSGYEQYF. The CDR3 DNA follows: TGCGCCAGCAGCCAGTCGGGGACTAGCGGCTACGAGCAGTACTTC.

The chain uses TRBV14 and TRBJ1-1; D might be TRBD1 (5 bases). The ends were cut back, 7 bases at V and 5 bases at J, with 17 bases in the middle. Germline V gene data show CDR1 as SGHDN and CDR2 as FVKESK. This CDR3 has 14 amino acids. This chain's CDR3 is CASTLPGARTEAFF. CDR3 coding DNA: TGTGCCAGCACCCTTCCCGGGGCAAGGACTGAAGCTTTCTTT.

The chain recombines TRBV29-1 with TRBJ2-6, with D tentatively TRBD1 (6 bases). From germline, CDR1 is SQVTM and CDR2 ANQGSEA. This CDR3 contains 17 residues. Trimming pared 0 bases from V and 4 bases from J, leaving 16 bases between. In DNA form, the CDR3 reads TGCAGCGTTGAAGATCCCCTAACAGGGTACGGGGCCAACGTCCTGACTTTC. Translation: CSVEDPLTGYGANVLTF.

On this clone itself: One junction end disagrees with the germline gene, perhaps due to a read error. The CDR3 here is CARSSPLNRRLAGQDTQYF. In DNA form, the CDR3 reads TGTGCCAGAAGCTCACCCCTAAACCGCAGACTGGCCGGGCAAGACACCCAGTACTTC. The genes are TRBV5-3 and TRBJ2-5; no definite D call. TRBV5-3 is designated an ORF whose function remains uncertain. This CDR3 has 19 residues.

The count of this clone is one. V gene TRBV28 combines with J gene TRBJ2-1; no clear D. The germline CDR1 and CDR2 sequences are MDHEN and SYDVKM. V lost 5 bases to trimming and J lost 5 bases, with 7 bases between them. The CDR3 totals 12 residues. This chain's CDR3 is CASSRRNNEQFF. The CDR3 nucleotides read TGTGCCAGCAGTCGTCGGAACAATGAGCAGTTCTTC.

The CDR3 DNA reads TGTGCCAGCAGTGAGTGGGGTGGCGCCGGGGAGCTGTTTTTT. Protein product: CASSEWGGAGELFF. V usage is TRBV2 and J usage is TRBJ2-2; D unclear. This CDR3 has 14 amino acids. The germline CDR1 and CDR2 sequences are SNHLY and FYNNEI. V lost 3 bases, J lost 6 bases, and 11 bases lay in between.

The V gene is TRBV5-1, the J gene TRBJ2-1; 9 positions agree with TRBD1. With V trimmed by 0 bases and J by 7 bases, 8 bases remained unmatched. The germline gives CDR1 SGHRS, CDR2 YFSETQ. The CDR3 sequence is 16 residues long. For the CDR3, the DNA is TGCGCCAGCAGCTTGGCCGGACAGGGGCTAGTAAATGAGCAGTTCTTC. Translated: CASSLAGQGLVNEQFF.

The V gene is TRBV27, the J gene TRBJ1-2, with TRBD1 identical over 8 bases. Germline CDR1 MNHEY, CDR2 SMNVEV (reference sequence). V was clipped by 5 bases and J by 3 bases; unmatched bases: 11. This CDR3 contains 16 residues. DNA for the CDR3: TGTGCCAGCAGTCCTGAAATGACAGGGGTTTACTATGGCTACACCTTC. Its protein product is CASSPEMTGVYYGYTF.

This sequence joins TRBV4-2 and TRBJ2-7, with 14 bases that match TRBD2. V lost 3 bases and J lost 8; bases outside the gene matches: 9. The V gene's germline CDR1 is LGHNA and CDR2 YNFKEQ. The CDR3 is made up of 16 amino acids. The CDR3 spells CASSHSTGTSGSQQYF. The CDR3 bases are TGTGCCAGCAGCCATAGTACCGGGACTAGCGGGAGCCAGCAGTACTTC.

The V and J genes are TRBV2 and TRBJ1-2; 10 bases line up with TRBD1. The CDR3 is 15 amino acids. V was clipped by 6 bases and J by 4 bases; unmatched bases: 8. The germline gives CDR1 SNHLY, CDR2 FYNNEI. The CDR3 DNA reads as TGTGCCAGCAGGGCTGAGACAGGGGGCGGCTATGGCTACACCTTC. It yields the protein CASRAETGGGYGYTF.